The text below deals with one T cell receptor (beta chain). The data were obtained in a study of shared T cell receptors in the human thymus. The protocol was immunoSEQ multiplex PCR, while the TCRdb copy is restricted to in-frame clones and leaves out a portion. The data contain 540,000 or so clones, more than 75% of them singletons. The same sample was also studied in work on human thymus T cells. That work states: Thymic material originated from resections removed in the course of corrective heart surgery. The related literature has documented a marked overlap of thymic repertoires among unrelated individuals.

The receptor comes from a boy under three years old with a congenital heart defect. Sequenced sample: thymocytes.

The CDR3 loop reads CASSSRTAVDEQYF. The CDR3, as DNA: TGCGCCAGCAGCTCCCGGACTGCAGTCGACGAGCAGTACTTC. This chain uses TRBV5-1 with TRBJ2-7; D perhaps matches TRBD2 (5 bases). V was pared by 3 bases and J by 5 bases, with 15 bases between. Germline V gives CDR1 SGHRS, CDR2 YFSETQ. CDR3 length equals 14 residues. Full variable domain (missing parts from reference TRBV5-1 and TRBJ2-7): KAGVTQTPRYLIKTRGQQVTLSCSPISGHRSVSWYQQTPGQGLQFLFEYFSETQRNKGNFPGRFSGRQFSNSRSEMNVSTLELGDSALYLCASSSRTAVDEQYFGPGTRLTVT.